The clone carrying this T cell receptor (beta chain) was counted a few times. The entry originates in a study of patients and donors after allogeneic stem cell transplantation. The length of the CDR3 is 15 residues. In germline, CDR1 is MNHNS, CDR2 SASEGT. The V and J ends lost 4 bases and 0 bases, in that order; junction bases with no gene match: 6. Via MiXCR, TCRdb re-called the RT-PCR reads, giving one row per CDR3 protein. The sample records roughly 150,000 distinct CDR3 sequences, about 24% being singletons. Sequenced: blood, either unsorted or a sorted T cell fraction (not recorded which). The chain couples TRBV6-1 to TRBJ2-7; 7 positions agree with TRBD1. The source of this sequence is a human donor who was either an allogeneic HSCT recipient or a stem cell or donor lymphocyte infusion donor (not recorded which). It is not recorded whose cells these are; they may come from a transplant donor. CDR3 in amino acids: CASSVPTGSSYEQYF. Written as DNA, the CDR3 is TGTGCCAGCAGTGTTCCGACAGGGAGCTCCTACGAGCAGTACTTC.